The rows below give T cell receptor beta chains drawn from one sample of a study of blood T cell repertoires in COVID-19. The data were produced by immunoSEQ multiplex PCR, yet TCRdb's version contains in-frame clones alone and is incomplete. Altogether a few hundred thousand clones are present, around 87% being singletons, with the ten largest covering 6.2%. Sequenced material: peripheral blood. The receptor source for this set is a man aged 55 to 69 who had recovered from COVID-19. CDR3s include the opening cysteine and the closing phenylalanine or tryptophan. A D gene is named only where the DNA matches it firmly. Clone sizes are given selectively: once, few, many, or a class where the clone is expanded.

NA	TRBV3-1/TRBV3-2	TRBJ1-1	TRBD1	CASSSLDRGTEAFF	TGTGCCAGCAGCTCCCTCGACAGGGGGACTGAAGCTTTCTTT
NA	TRBV27	TRBJ2-2	NA	CASSIGGPGELFF	TGTGCCAGCTCGATCGGGGGACCCGGGGAGCTGTTTTTT
NA	TRBV5-1	TRBJ1-1	TRBD1	CASSFRTGEDTEAFF	TGCGCCAGCAGCTTCCGTACAGGGGAGGACACTGAAGCTTTCTTT
NA	TRBV6-1	TRBJ2-7	TRBD2	CASSDRGLAVYEQYF	TGTGCCAGCAGTGATCGGGGACTAGCGGTGTACGAGCAGTACTTC
NA	TRBV6-5	TRBJ2-5	NA	CASSYVSGLFETQYF	TGTGCCAGCAGTTACGTGTCGGGTTTGTTTGAGACCCAGTACTTC
NA	TRBV5-1	TRBJ1-2	TRBD1	CASRAGGAEGYTF	TGCGCCAGCAGGGCAGGGGGCGCGGAGGGCTACACCTTC
once	TRBV6-5	TRBJ2-7	TRBD1	CASTTGGRYEQYF	TGTGCCAGCACGACAGGGGGCAGGTACGAGCAGTACTTC
NA	TRBV7-8	TRBJ2-5	NA	CASSSRGEVQETQYF	TGTGCCAGCAGCTCCAGGGGTGAGGTCCAAGAGACCCAGTACTTC
NA	TRBV9	TRBJ1-1	NA	CASSVSAGKALGEAFF	TGTGCCAGCAGCGTATCCGCGGGAAAGGCGTTGGGTGAAGCTTTCTTT
NA	TRBV6-2/TRBV6-3	TRBJ2-7	TRBD2	CASSYSGLAGAYDEQYF	TGTGCCAGCAGTTACTCCGGACTAGCGGGTGCTTATGACGAGCAGTACTTC
NA	TRBV4-1	TRBJ1-6	NA	CASSQVRGPFNSPLHF	TGCGCCAGCAGCCAAGTCAGGGGACCTTTTAATTCACCCCTCCACTTT
NA	TRBV3-1/TRBV3-2	TRBJ1-6	NA	CASSQAYGSYNSPLHF	TGTGCCAGCAGCCAAGCCTACGGCTCCTATAATTCACCCCTCCACTTT
NA	TRBV9	TRBJ1-2	NA	CASSVGGGASTSRDGYTF	TGTGCCAGCAGCGTAGGCGGCGGGGCTTCCACTTCACGGGATGGCTACACCTTC
NA	TRBV4-2	TRBJ1-1	TRBD1	CASSPQGGTGDLMNTEAFF	TGTGCCAGCAGCCCTCAAGGGGGGACAGGGGACCTCATGAACACTGAAGCTTTCTTT
NA	TRBV6-5	TRBJ1-1	NA	CASSYSGGTEAFF	TGTGCCAGCAGTTACTCCGGGGGAACTGAAGCTTTCTTT
NA	TRBV5-1	TRBJ1-6	NA	CASSLQEESPLHF	TGCGCCAGCAGCTTGCAAGAGGAATCACCCCTCCACTTT
NA	TRBV11-2	TRBJ2-1	NA	CASSSVSYNEQFF	TGTGCCAGCAGCTCGGTCTCCTACAATGAGCAGTTCTTC
NA	TRBV20-1	TRBJ1-1	NA	CSARDSGGAFF	TGCAGTGCTAGAGATTCGGGGGGAGCTTTCTTT
NA	TRBV9	TRBJ2-7	TRBD1	CASSLGQALAYEQYF	TGTGCCAGCAGCCTAGGACAGGCGTTAGCCTACGAGCAGTACTTC
few	TRBV7-2	TRBJ2-1	TRBD2	CASSLGGGAYNEQFF	TGTGCCAGCAGCTTGGGCGGGGGGGCCTACAATGAGCAGTTCTTC
NA	TRBV27	TRBJ2-2	TRBD2	CASSWRGIAGVEAGELFF	TGTGCCAGCAGTTGGCGGGGGATAGCGGGAGTAGAGGCCGGGGAGCTGTTTTTT
once	TRBV18	TRBJ1-3	TRBD1	CASSPRGQSTPSGNTIYF	TGTGCCAGCTCACCACGGGGACAGAGTACTCCCTCTGGAAACACCATATATTTT
once	TRBV15	TRBJ1-5	NA	CATSPAGPSNQPQHF	TGTGCCACCAGCCCAGCGGGACCCTCCAATCAGCCCCAGCATTTT
NA	TRBV5-4	TRBJ1-2	TRBD1	CASSLSGQGGYGYTF	TGTGCCAGCAGCTTGTCAGGACAGGGAGGCTATGGCTACACCTTC
once	TRBV9	TRBJ2-2	TRBD1	CASSATGAAGELFF	TGTGCCAGCAGCGCCACAGGGGCGGCCGGGGAGCTGTTTTTT
NA	TRBV18	TRBJ2-3	TRBD1	CASSLDTGGTDTQYF	TGTGCCAGCTCACTCGATACAGGGGGCACAGATACGCAGTATTTT
NA	TRBV10-1	TRBJ1-1	NA	CASSEAQGGAEAFF	TGCGCCAGCAGTGAGGCCCAAGGCGGGGCTGAAGCTTTCTTT
NA	TRBV6-1	TRBJ2-5	NA	CASILSLSQETQYF	TGTGCCAGCATCTTAAGCCTCTCACAAGAGACCCAGTACTTC
NA	TRBV5-1	TRBJ1-1	TRBD1	CASSLPGDSLNTEAFF	TGCGCCAGCAGCCTCCCCGGGGACAGCCTGAACACTGAAGCTTTCTTT